The clone carrying this T cell receptor beta chain came up a few times. The data derive from a study of cytotoxic CD8 clonotypes in ibrutinib-treated CLL. Overall study: Response material was collected after a median approximately 12 months of treatment, range 6 to 36. Mean productive templates were under 270,000; mean productive rearrangements were approximately 94,000.

Generated by immunoSEQ multiplex PCR, the TCRdb table keeps only in-frame clones and is missing some. In the table there are some 120,000 clones, around four fifths of which are singletons. The origin of this receptor is a human donor with chronic lymphocytic leukemia. This material consisted of PBMCs, taken after 24 months of ibrutinib treatment.

The CDR3 spells CASSDGGRGAGELFF. CDR3 sequence (DNA): TGTGCCAGCAGTGATGGGGGCAGGGGAGCCGGGGAGCTGTTTTTT. The chain joins TRBV6-1 to TRBJ2-2; perhaps TRBD1 as D (6 bases). This CDR3 region has 15 residues. V lost 3 bases, J lost 6 bases, and 14 bases lay in between. Germline CDR1 MNHNS, CDR2 SASEGT.